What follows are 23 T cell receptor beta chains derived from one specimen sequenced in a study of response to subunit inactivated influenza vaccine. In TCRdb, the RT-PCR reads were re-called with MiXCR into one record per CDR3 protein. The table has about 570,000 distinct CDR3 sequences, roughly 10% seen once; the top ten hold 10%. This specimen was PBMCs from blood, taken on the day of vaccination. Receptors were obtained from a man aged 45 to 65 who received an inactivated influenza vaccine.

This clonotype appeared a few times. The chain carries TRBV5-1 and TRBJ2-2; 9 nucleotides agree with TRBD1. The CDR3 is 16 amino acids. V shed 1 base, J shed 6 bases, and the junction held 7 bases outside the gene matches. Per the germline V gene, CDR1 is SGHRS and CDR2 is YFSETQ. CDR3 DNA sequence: TGCGCCAGCAGCTTGTCCGGGACAGGGACGGCCGGGGAGCTGTTTTTT. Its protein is CASSLSGTGTAGELFF.

The CDR3 loop reads CASSPGTHFYEQYF. CDR3 DNA sequence: TGCGCCAGCAGCCCCGGTACTCATTTCTACGAGCAGTACTTC. The rearrangement uses TRBV5-1 and TRBJ2-7, with unresolved D. The CDR3 loop spans 14 amino acids. V dropped 4 bases and J dropped 3 bases, with 14 bases sitting between them. Germline values: CDR1 SGHRS, CDR2 YFSETQ.

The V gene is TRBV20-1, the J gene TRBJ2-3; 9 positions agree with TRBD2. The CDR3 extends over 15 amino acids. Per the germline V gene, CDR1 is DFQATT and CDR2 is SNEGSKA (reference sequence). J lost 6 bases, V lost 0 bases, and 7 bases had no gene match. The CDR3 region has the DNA TGCAGTGCTAGAGATCCCAGCGGGGGGCACGATACGCAGTATTTT. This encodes CSARDPSGGHDTQYF.

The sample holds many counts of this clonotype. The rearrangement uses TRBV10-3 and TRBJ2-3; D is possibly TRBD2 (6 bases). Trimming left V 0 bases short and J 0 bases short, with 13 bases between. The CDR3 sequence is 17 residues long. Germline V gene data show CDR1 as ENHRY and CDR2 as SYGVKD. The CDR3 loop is CAISESKLAASTDTQYF. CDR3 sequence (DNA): TGTGCCATCAGTGAGTCGAAATTAGCGGCTAGCACAGATACGCAGTATTTT.

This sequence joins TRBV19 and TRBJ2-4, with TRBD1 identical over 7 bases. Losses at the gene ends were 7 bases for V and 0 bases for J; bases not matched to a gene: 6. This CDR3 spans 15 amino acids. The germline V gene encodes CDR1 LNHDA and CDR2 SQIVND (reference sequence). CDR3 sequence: CASTQGQLAKNIQYF. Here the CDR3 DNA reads TGTGCCAGTACCCAGGGACAGCTAGCCAAAAACATTCAGTACTTC. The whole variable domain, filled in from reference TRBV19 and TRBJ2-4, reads DGGITQSPKYLFRKEGQNVTLSCEQNLNHDAMYWYRQDPGQGLRLIYYSQIVNDFQKGDIAEGYSVSREKKESFPLTVTSAQKNPTAFYLCASTQGQLAKNIQYFGAGTRLSVL.

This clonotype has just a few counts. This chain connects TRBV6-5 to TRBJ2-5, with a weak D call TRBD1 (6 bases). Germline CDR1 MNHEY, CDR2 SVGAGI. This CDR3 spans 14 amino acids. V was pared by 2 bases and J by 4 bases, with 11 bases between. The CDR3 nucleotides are TGTGCCAGCAGTTACAGACAGGTTAGAGAGACCCAGTACTTC. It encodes CASSYRQVRETQYF.

CDR3 coding DNA: TGTGCCAGCAGTATGAGGGGTCCCAATCAGCCCCAGCATTTT. This gives the protein CASSMRGPNQPQHF. This rearrangement joins TRBV6-1 to TRBJ1-5; possible D gene TRBD1, 5 bases. The V end was cut by 5 bases, the J end by 3 bases, with 11 bases between. The CDR3 contains 14 residues. Germline V gives CDR1 MNHNS, CDR2 SASEGT.

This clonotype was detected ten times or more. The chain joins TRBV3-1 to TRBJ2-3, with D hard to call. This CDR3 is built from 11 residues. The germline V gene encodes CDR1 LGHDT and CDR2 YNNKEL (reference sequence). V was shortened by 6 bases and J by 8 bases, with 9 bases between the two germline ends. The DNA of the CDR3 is TGTGCCAGCAGTCATCGGGTTACGCAGTATTTT. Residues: CASSHRVTQYF.

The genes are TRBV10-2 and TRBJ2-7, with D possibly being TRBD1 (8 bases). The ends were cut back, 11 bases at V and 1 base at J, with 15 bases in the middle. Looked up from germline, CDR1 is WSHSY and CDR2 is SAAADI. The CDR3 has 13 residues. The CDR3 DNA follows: TGCGCCCGCACAGGGGGGGGTTCCTACGAGCAGTACTTC. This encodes CARTGGGSYEQYF.

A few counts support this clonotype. CDR3 bases: TGTGCCAGCAGCCAGGGGGAAAACACCGGGGAGCTGTTTTTT. Translating gives CASSQGENTGELFF. The chain uses TRBV7-3 and TRBJ2-2, with 7 bases matching TRBD1. Germline CDR1 is SGHTA and CDR2 is FQGTGA. V trimming: 5 bases; J trimming: 2 bases; junction bases outside the gene matches: 2. The CDR3 extends over 14 amino acids.

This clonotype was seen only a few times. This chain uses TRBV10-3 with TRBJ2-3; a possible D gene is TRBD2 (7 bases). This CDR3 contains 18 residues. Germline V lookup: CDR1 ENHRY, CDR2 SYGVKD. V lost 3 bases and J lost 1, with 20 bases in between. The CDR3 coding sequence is TGTGCCATCAGTGATAGGGGGAGCGGGGTAATGGGCACAGATACGCAGTATTTT. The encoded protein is CAISDRGSGVMGTDTQYF.

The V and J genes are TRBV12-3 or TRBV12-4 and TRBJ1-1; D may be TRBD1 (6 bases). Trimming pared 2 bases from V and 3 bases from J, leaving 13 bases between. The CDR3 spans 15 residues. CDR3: CASSLFLAGDTEAFF. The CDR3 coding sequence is TGTGCCAGCAGTTTATTCTTGGCAGGGGACACTGAAGCTTTCTTT.

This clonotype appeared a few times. The CDR3 sequence is CASSSQGARQETQYF. The CDR3 DNA follows: TGCGCCAGCAGCTCACAGGGGGCGCGGCAAGAGACCCAGTACTTC. V and J are TRBV5-1 and TRBJ2-5, with TRBD1 identical over 9 bases. Germline loops: CDR1 SGHRS, CDR2 YFSETQ. Trimming took 3 bases from V and 2 from J; bases not matched to a gene: 5. CDR3 length equals 15 residues.

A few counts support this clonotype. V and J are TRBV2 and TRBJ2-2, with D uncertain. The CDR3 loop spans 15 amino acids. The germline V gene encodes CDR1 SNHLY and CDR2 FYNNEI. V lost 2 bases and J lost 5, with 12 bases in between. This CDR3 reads CASSEPLYGTGELFF. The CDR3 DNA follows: TGTGCCAGCAGTGAACCCCTGTATGGGACCGGGGAGCTGTTTTTT.

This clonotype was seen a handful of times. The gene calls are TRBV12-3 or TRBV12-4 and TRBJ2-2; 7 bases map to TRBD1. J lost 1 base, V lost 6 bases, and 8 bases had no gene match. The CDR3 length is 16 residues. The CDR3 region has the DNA TGTGCCAGCAGCTCCGGGACAGCTTTGAACACCGGGGAGCTGTTTTTT. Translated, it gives CASSSGTALNTGELFF.

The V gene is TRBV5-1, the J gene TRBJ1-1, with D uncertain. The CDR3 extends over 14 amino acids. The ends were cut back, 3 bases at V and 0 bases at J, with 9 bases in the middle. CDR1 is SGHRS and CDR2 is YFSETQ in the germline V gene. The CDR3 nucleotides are TGCGCCAGCAGCTCCGGAGGAGTGAACACTGAAGCTTTCTTT. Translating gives CASSSGGVNTEAFF.

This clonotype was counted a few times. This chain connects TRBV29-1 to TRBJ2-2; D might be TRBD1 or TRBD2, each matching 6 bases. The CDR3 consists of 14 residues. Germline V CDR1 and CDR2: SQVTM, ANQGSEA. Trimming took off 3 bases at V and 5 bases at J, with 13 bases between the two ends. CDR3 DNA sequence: TGCAGCGTTGATCCCGGGGGCAGGACCGGGGAGCTGTTTTTT. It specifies CSVDPGGRTGELFF.

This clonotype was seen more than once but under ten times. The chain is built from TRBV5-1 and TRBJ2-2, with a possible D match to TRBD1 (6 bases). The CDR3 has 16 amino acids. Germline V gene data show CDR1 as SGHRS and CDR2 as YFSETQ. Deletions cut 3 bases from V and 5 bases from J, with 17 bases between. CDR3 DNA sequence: TGCGCCAGCAGCTGGCAGGGGATCTCTGGGACCGGGGAGCTGTTTTTT. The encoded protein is CASSWQGISGTGELFF.

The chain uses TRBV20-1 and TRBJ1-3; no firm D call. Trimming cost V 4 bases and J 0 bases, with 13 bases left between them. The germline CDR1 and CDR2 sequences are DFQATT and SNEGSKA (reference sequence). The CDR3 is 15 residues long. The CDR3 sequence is CSATAGFYSGNTIYF. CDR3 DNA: TGCAGTGCTACGGCGGGGTTTTACTCTGGAAACACCATATATTTT.

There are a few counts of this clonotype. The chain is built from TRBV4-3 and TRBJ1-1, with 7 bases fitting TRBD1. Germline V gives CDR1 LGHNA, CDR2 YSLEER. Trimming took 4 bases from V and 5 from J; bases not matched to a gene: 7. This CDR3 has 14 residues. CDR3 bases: TGCGCCAGCAGCCCAGCAGGGGGACAGACTGAAGCTTTCTTT. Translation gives CASSPAGGQTEAFF.

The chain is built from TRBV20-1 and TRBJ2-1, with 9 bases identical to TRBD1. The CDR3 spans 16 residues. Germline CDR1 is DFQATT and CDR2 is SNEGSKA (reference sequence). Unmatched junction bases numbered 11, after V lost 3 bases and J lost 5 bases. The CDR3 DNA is TGCAGTGCTAGTCTCTTACAGGGGGCGCAGGACAATGAGCAGTTCTTC. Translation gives CSASLLQGAQDNEQFF.

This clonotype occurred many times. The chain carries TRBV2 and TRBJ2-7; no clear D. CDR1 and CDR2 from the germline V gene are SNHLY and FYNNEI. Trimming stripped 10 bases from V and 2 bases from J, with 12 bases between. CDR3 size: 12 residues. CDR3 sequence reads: CATLNGPYEQYF. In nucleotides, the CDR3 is TGTGCCACCCTAAATGGACCCTACGAGCAGTACTTC. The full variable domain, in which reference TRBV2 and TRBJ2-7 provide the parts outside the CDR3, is EPEVTQTPSHQVTQMGQEVILRCVPISNHLYFYWYRQILGQKVEFLVSFYNNEISEKSEIFDDQFSVERPDGSNFTLKIRSTKLEDSAMYFCATLNGPYEQYFGPGTRLTVT.

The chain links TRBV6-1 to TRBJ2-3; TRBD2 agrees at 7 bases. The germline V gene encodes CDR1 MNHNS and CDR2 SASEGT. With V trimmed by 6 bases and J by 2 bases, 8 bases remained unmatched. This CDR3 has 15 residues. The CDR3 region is CASRPGGYDTDTQYF. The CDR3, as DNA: TGTGCCAGCAGGCCGGGGGGTTACGACACAGATACGCAGTATTTT.